This T cell receptor beta chain was profiled in a study of blood T cell repertoires in COVID-19. This CDR3 has 13 amino acids. Trimming cost V 5 bases and J 3 bases, with 8 bases left between them. Germline V lookup: CDR1 SEHNR, CDR2 FQNEAQ (reference sequence). Sequencing was performed with immunoSEQ multiplex PCR; in TCRdb, only in-frame clones are kept and a portion is missing. This table holds about 40,000 clones, roughly 80% found once. The chain carries TRBV7-9 and TRBJ2-1, with a weak D call TRBD2 (5 bases). Sequenced input: peripheral blood. This clonotype was sampled from a woman in her 70s with acute or convalescent COVID-19. CDR3 residues: CASSLGNYNEQFF. The DNA for the CDR3 is TGTGCCAGCAGCCTCGGGAACTACAATGAGCAGTTCTTC.